This T cell receptor beta chain derives from a study of blood T cell repertoires in COVID-19. Looking at the study overall: Collection of acute and convalescent COVID-19 samples took place in the United States, Italy and Spain.

The assay was immunoSEQ multiplex PCR, and TCRdb's table has in-frame clones only and misses some. The sample shows roughly 390,000 clones, 75% to 90% of them seen only once. The CDR3 runs to 14 residues. Germline CDR1 and CDR2: KGHSH and LQKENI. V lost 7 bases, J lost 4 bases, and 17 bases lay in between. Sample: peripheral blood. The chain combines TRBV18 with TRBJ2-7; TRBD2 is a possible D gene (5 bases). The clonotype originates from a woman under 30 with acute or convalescent COVID-19. CDR3 DNA: TGTGCCAGCTTCCCATCGGGCGGCGGGTACGAGCAGTACTTC. Translation: CASFPSGGGYEQYF.